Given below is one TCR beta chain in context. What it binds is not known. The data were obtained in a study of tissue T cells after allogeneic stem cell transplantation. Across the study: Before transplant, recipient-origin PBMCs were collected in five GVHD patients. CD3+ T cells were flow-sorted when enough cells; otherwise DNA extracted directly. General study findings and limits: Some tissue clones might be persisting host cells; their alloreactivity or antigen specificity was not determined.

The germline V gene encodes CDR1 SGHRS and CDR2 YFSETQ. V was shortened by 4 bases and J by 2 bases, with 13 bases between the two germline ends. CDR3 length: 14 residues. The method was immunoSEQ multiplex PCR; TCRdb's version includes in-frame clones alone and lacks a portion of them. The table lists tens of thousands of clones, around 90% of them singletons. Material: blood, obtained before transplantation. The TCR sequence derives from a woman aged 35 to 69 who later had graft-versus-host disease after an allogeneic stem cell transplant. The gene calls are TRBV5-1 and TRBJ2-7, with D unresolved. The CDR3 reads CASSPLGSTYEQYF. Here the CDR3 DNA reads TGCGCCAGCAGCCCACTGGGAAGCACCTACGAGCAGTACTTC.